The 30 T cell receptor beta chains reported below all come from one sample, sequenced in a study of blood T cell repertoires in COVID-19. Produced via immunoSEQ multiplex PCR; TCRdb's table is partial and in-frame only. The sample consists of roughly 79,000 clones, roughly 90% of them appearing once. Sequencing was performed on peripheral blood. The receptors originated from a woman in her fifties or sixties with acute or convalescent COVID-19.

This sequence joins TRBV3-1 (or the pseudogene TRBV3-2) and TRBJ1-5, with D possibly TRBD1 on 6 matching bases. V was trimmed by 6 bases and J by 7 bases, leaving 16 bases between them. The CDR3 runs 14 residues. Germline CDR1 is LGHDT and CDR2 is YNNKEL (reference sequence). The CDR3, as DNA: TGTGCCAGCAGTCGTGGGGGGGCGTGGCAGCCCCAGCATTTT. Protein product: CASSRGGAWQPQHF.

Only one count was recorded for this clone. The chain has TRBV10-3 and TRBJ1-4, with TRBD1 as a possible D gene (5 bases). The CDR3 runs to 13 residues. With 2 bases removed from V and 8 bases from J, the gap between germline ends came to 9 bases. Per germline, CDR1 ENHRY and CDR2 SYGVKD. The CDR3 nucleotides read TGTGCCATCAGTGAGAGGGGAAGAGAAAAACTGTTTTTT. This encodes CAISERGREKLFF.

This chain connects TRBV18 to TRBJ1-1; 8 nucleotides agree with TRBD1. With V trimmed by 6 bases and J by 4 bases, 7 bases remained unmatched. This CDR3 comprises 14 residues. Germline V gene data show CDR1 as KGHSH and CDR2 as LQKENI. The CDR3 region is CASSSGGARTEAFF. CDR3 in DNA: TGTGCCAGCTCTTCAGGGGGCGCACGCACTGAAGCTTTCTTT. The entire variable domain, with the rest obtained from reference TRBV18 and TRBJ1-1, is as follows: NAGVMQNPRHLVRRRGQEARLRCSPMKGHSHVYWYRQLPEEGLKFMVYLQKENIIDESGMPKERFSAEFPKEGPSILRIQQVVRGDSAAYFCASSSGGARTEAFFGQGTRLTVV.

This chain uses TRBV7-8 with TRBJ1-3; D is unclear. Germline lookup yields CDR1 SGHVS and CDR2 FQNEAQ. Trimming took 5 bases from V and 2 from J, leaving 7 bases between them. The CDR3 contains 13 residues. CDR3 region: CASSQTTGNTIYF. The DNA of the CDR3 is TGTGCCAGCAGCCAAACAACTGGAAACACCATATATTTT.

A note on this clone: A junction boundary mismatches the germline segment, possibly from a read error. The chain employs TRBV11-2 and TRBJ2-5; maybe TRBD2 (5 bases). The CDR3 runs 13 residues. Germline CDR1 and CDR2: SGHAT and FQNNGV. The CDR3 nucleotides read TGTGCCAGCAGCTTAGATAGCGTCGCTAGCCCTAACTTC. As protein: CASSLDSVASPNF.

The chain recombines TRBV6-2 or TRBV6-3 with TRBJ2-1; D might be TRBD2 (6 bases). Trimming left V 0 bases short and J 6 bases short, with 18 bases between. CDR3 length: 17 residues. The germline V gene has CDR1 MNHEY and CDR2 SVGEGT. The CDR3 DNA reads as TGTGCCAGCAGTTACTCCTACCTTCTAGCGAGATCCAATGAGCAGTTCTTC. Residues: CASSYSYLLARSNEQFF.

The CDR3 loop reads CASSYDRGLYNEQFF. The CDR3 bases are TGTGCCAGTAGTTACGACAGGGGGCTCTACAATGAGCAGTTCTTC. This rearrangement joins TRBV19 to TRBJ2-1; 10 nucleotides align to TRBD1. The CDR3 spans 15 residues. Per the germline V gene, CDR1 is LNHDA and CDR2 is SQIVND (reference sequence). J gave up 3 bases and V 5 bases, and 4 bases lay outside the gene matches.

This rearrangement joins TRBV7-9 to TRBJ1-3, with 10 nucleotides matching TRBD1. This CDR3 spans 15 amino acids. The germline V gene has CDR1 SEHNR and CDR2 FQNEAQ (reference sequence). V dropped 5 bases and J dropped 2; count of bases not matched to a gene: 3. The CDR3: CASSRQGAAGNTIYF. The DNA of the CDR3 is TGTGCCAGCAGCAGACAGGGGGCTGCTGGAAACACCATATATTTT. Combining the CDR3 with reference TRBV7-9 and TRBJ1-3 gives the whole variable domain DTGVSQNPRHKITKRGQNVTFRCDPISEHNRLYWYRQTLGQGPEFLTYFQNEAQLEKSRLLSDRFSAERPKGSFSTLEIQRTEQGDSAMYLCASSRQGAAGNTIYFGEGSWLTVV.

The chain employs TRBV6-5 and TRBJ1-2, with 9 bases that match TRBD1. The V segment lost 6 bases and the J segment 2 bases; nucleotides outside the gene matches: 4. The germline gives CDR1 MNHEY, CDR2 SVGAGI. CDR3 size: 14 residues. The CDR3 spells CASSPQGANYGYTF. Here the CDR3 DNA reads TGTGCCAGCAGCCCACAGGGGGCCAACTATGGCTACACCTTC.

This clone is a singleton in its sample. V usage is TRBV20-1 and J usage is TRBJ2-7; 10 bases match TRBD2. Germline values: CDR1 DFQATT, CDR2 SNEGSKA (reference sequence). CDR3 length: 14 amino acids. Trimming removed 3 bases from V and 1 base from J; junction bases left unmatched: 3. CDR3: CSASPSGSSYEQYF. The CDR3, as DNA: TGCAGTGCTAGTCCTAGCGGGAGTTCCTACGAGCAGTACTTC.

This chain connects TRBV3-1 (or the pseudogene TRBV3-2) to TRBJ1-4, with D perhaps matching TRBD1 (5 bases). Germline V gene data show CDR1 as LGHDT and CDR2 as YNNKEL (reference sequence). The length of the CDR3 is 15 residues. V lost 5 bases to trimming and J lost 8 bases, with 18 bases between them. As DNA, the CDR3 is TGTGCCAGCAGCGGAGTTGGGGCGGATCGGGAAAAACTGTTTTTT. Translated: CASSGVGADREKLFF.

The chain couples TRBV29-1 to TRBJ1-2; 8 bases agree with TRBD1. Losses at the gene ends were 7 bases for V and 3 bases for J; bases not matched to a gene: 16. Germline CDR1 is SQVTM and CDR2 is ANQGSEA. CDR3 size: 16 residues. In nucleotides, the CDR3 is TGCAGCGCCGATGAAGTTACAGGGGGTTACGACTATGGCTACACCTTC. Its protein product is CSADEVTGGYDYGYTF.

V is TRBV7-3 and J is TRBJ2-7; 9 bases line up with TRBD1. Losses at the gene ends were 5 bases for V and 4 bases for J; bases not matched to a gene: 12. Germline V gene lookup returns CDR1 SGHTA and CDR2 FQGTGA. The CDR3 sequence is 16 residues long. CDR3 bases: TGTGCCAGCAGCCCGGGACAGGGTGCCCCGCGATACGAGCAGTACTTC. Amino acids: CASSPGQGAPRYEQYF.

V usage is TRBV27 and J usage is TRBJ2-1, with 9 bases fitting TRBD1. Trimming removed 6 bases from V and 9 bases from J; junction bases left unmatched: 12. The CDR3 totals 15 residues. CDR1 and CDR2 from the germline V gene are MNHEY and SMNVEV (reference sequence). The CDR3, as DNA: TGTGCCAGCAGCCTAATGGGACAGGGTTACGCTGAGCAGTTCTTC. Residues: CASSLMGQGYAEQFF.

The rearrangement uses TRBV9 and TRBJ2-1; TRBD1 matches 9 bases. There are 16 residues in the CDR3. From germline, CDR1 is SGDLS and CDR2 YYNGEE. V lost 7 bases and J lost 4; bases outside the gene matches: 12. Here the CDR3 DNA reads TGTGCCAGCCAGCTGGGGGGACAGGGCGTATACAATGAGCAGTTCTTC. Its translation is CASQLGGQGVYNEQFF. Full variable domain (rest looked up from reference TRBV9 and TRBJ2-1): DSGVTQTPKHLITATGQRVTLRCSPRSGDLSVYWYQQSLDQGLQFLIQYYNGEERAKGNILERFSAQQFPDLHSELNLSSLELGDSALYFCASQLGGQGVYNEQFFGPGTRLTVL.

The chain joins TRBV4-2 to TRBJ1-1; 8 positions agree with TRBD1. After removal of 5 bases from V and 5 bases from J, the junction contained 7 bases not matched to a gene. The CDR3 has 14 amino acids. Per the germline V gene, CDR1 is LGHNA and CDR2 is YNFKEQ. CDR3 in DNA: TGTGCCAGCAGCGAACGACAGGGGAGGACTGAAGCTTTCTTT. Its protein is CASSERQGRTEAFF.

The chain employs TRBV3-1 (or the pseudogene TRBV3-2) and TRBJ2-3; D not certain. The germline V gene encodes CDR1 LGHDT and CDR2 YNNKEL (reference sequence). V lost 1 base and J 0 bases, leaving 11 bases between the germline ends. The CDR3 contains 16 residues. The CDR3 DNA sequence: TGTGCCAGCAGCCAAGTGGCGGCCTCTAGCACAGATACGCAGTATTTT. It specifies CASSQVAASSTDTQYF.

In this sample, this clone turned up a few times. The rearrangement links TRBV28 to TRBJ1-2; no clear D. The CDR3 is 15 amino acids. V lost 4 bases to trimming and J lost 0 bases, with 12 bases between them. CDR1 and CDR2 from the germline V gene are MDHEN and SYDVKM. CDR3 region: CASSSLETANYGYTF. The CDR3 DNA follows: TGTGCCAGCAGTTCCCTGGAGACTGCTAACTATGGCTACACCTTC.

In nucleotides, the CDR3 is TGTGCCAGCAGCCAAGATAGGACAGGGGGTTACTATGGCTACACCTTC. Translation: CASSQDRTGGYYGYTF. The chain joins TRBV4-2 to TRBJ1-2, with TRBD1 identical over 10 bases. V shed 0 bases, J shed 3 bases, and the junction held 4 bases outside the gene matches. The CDR3 totals 16 residues. Germline CDR1 reads LGHNA; CDR2 reads YNFKEQ.

The sample holds one count of this clone. This sequence joins TRBV2 and TRBJ1-1; possibly TRBD1 for D (5 bases). V shed 4 bases and J shed 1 base, with 13 bases lying between them. The CDR3 sequence is 15 residues long. Per the germline V gene, CDR1 is SNHLY and CDR2 is FYNNEI. CDR3 region: CASSVDSASNTEAFF. As DNA, the CDR3 is TGTGCCAGCAGTGTTGACAGCGCCTCGAACACTGAAGCTTTCTTT.

This clone was counted a single time. The chain carries TRBV30 and TRBJ1-4; D gene ambiguous. The germline V gene encodes CDR1 GTSNPN and CDR2 SVGIG (reference sequence). Trimming removed 2 bases from V and 3 bases from J, with 4 bases in between. CDR3 length: 12 amino acids. The CDR3 coding sequence is TGTGCCTGGAGTACGGCTAATGAAAAACTGTTTTTT. This gives the protein CAWSTANEKLFF.

The rearrangement links TRBV9 to TRBJ2-7; no firm D call. Germline CDR1 is SGDLS and CDR2 is YYNGEE. This CDR3 spans 14 amino acids. Trimming removed 5 bases from V and 5 bases from J, with 17 bases in between. DNA of the CDR3: TGTGCCAGCAGTCCCCAGACGGGTTACAACGAGCAGTACTTC. It encodes CASSPQTGYNEQYF.

The chain recombines TRBV5-1 with TRBJ1-2; TRBD1 is a possible D gene (6 bases). V was shortened by 2 bases and J by 6 bases, with 14 bases between the two germline ends. Germline CDR1 reads SGHRS; CDR2 reads YFSETQ. This CDR3 is built from 14 residues. The CDR3 spells CASSFTGYFNGYTF. For the CDR3, the DNA is TGCGCCAGCAGCTTTACAGGGTATTTTAATGGCTACACCTTC. Drawing the rest from reference TRBV5-1 and TRBJ1-2, the complete variable domain is KAGVTQTPRYLIKTRGQQVTLSCSPISGHRSVSWYQQTPGQGLQFLFEYFSETQRNKGNFPGRFSGRQFSNSRSEMNVSTLELGDSALYLCASSFTGYFNGYTFGSGTRLTVV.

The J gene is TRBJ1-4, the V gene TRBV30, with 8 bases aligning to TRBD1. CDR3 length: 14 amino acids. V was pared by 0 bases and J by 8 bases, with 5 bases of the junction left unmatched. Germline V gene sequence: CDR1 GTSNPN, CDR2 SVGIG (reference sequence). CDR3 sequence reads: CAWSVLTGVEKLFF. Written as DNA, the CDR3 is TGTGCCTGGAGTGTACTGACAGGGGTGGAAAAACTGTTTTTT.

V usage is TRBV5-1 and J usage is TRBJ2-5; D is undetermined. The CDR3 loop spans 13 amino acids. V was pared by 0 bases and J by 4 bases, with 7 bases between. The germline V gene encodes CDR1 SGHRS and CDR2 YFSETQ. The CDR3, as DNA: TGCGCCAGCAGCTTGGCCGGGTTAGAGACCCAGTACTTC. Protein product: CASSLAGLETQYF.

The chain employs TRBV6-5 and TRBJ1-4, with TRBD1 matching over 10 bases. The CDR3 contains 15 residues. V gave up 6 bases and J gave up 10 bases; unmatched junction bases: 11. The germline V gene has CDR1 MNHEY and CDR2 SVGAGI. Here the CDR3 DNA reads TGTGCCAGCAGACAAACGACAGGGGGCTTACGAAAACTGTTTTTT. It translates to CASRQTTGGLRKLFF.

The V call is TRBV19, the J call TRBJ1-6; no clear D. Germline V CDR1 and CDR2: LNHDA, SQIVND (reference sequence). The CDR3 is made up of 13 amino acids. V was cut by 3 bases and J by 9 bases, with 9 bases left in between. CDR3 nucleotides: TGTGCCAGTAGTATGATTTCTAGTTCACCCCTCCACTTT. Amino acids: CASSMISSSPLHF. The complete variable domain, with remaining parts taken from reference TRBV19 and TRBJ1-6, reads DGGITQSPKYLFRKEGQNVTLSCEQNLNHDAMYWYRQDPGQGLRLIYYSQIVNDFQKGDIAEGYSVSREKKESFPLTVTSAQKNPTAFYLCASSMISSSPLHFGNGTRLTVT.

This chain uses TRBV28 with TRBJ1-3; TRBD1 matches 8 bases. CDR1 and CDR2 from the germline V gene are MDHEN and SYDVKM. The CDR3 length is 17 residues. Losses at the gene ends were 6 bases for V and 0 bases for J; bases not matched to a gene: 10. CDR3 sequence: CASSGQGMGISGNTIYF. CDR3 DNA: TGTGCCAGCAGCGGACAGGGAATGGGGATCTCTGGAAACACCATATATTTT.

The genes are TRBV5-1 and TRBJ2-7; D is undetermined. Germline CDR1 and CDR2: SGHRS and YFSETQ. V was shortened by 5 bases and J by 3 bases, with 6 bases between the two germline ends. The CDR3 extends over 11 amino acids. The chain's CDR3 is CASSEHYEQYF. In nucleotides, the CDR3 is TGCGCCAGCAGTGAACACTACGAGCAGTACTTC.

This chain connects TRBV29-1 to TRBJ2-7, with D possibly matching TRBD2 (5 bases). Germline V gene sequence: CDR1 SQVTM, CDR2 ANQGSEA. This CDR3 comprises 12 residues. The ends were cut back, 6 bases at V and 1 base at J, with 10 bases in the middle. This chain's CDR3 is CSVEGLSYEQYF. CDR3 nucleotide sequence: TGCAGCGTAGAGGGATTATCCTACGAGCAGTACTTC.